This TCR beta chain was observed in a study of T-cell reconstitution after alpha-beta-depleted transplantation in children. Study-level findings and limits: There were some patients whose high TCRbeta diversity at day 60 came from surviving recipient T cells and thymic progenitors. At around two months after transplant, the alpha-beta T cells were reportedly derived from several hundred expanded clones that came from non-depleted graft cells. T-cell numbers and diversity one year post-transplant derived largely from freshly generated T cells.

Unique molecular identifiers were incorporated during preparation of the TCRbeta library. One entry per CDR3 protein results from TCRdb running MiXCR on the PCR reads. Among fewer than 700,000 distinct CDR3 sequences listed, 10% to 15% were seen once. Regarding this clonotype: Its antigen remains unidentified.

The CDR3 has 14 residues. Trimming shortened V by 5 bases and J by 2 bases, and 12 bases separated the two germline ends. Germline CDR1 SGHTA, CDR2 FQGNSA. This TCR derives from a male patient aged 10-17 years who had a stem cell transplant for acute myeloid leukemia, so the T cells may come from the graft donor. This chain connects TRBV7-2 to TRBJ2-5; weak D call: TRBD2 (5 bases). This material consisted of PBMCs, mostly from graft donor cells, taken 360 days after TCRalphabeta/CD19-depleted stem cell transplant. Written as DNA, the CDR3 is TGTGCCAGCAGCCTCACTAGGACTCAAGAGACCCAGTACTTC. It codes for CASSLTRTQETQYF.